A single sample is the source of the 26 T cell receptor beta chains below, sequenced in a study of monozygotic twins with inflammatory bowel disease. TCRdb reprocessed the 5' RACE reads and keeps a single row for each CDR3 protein, giving no DNA. Reported are around 140,000 distinct CDR3 sequences; the ten largest clones contain 2% to 3%. The material sequenced was blood. The receptors originated from a human donor with ulcerative colitis or Crohn's disease, or a healthy co-twin of an affected twin (not recorded which).

J is TRBJ2-1 and V is TRBV24-1. Germline V gene data show CDR1 as KGHDR and CDR2 as SFDVKD. There are 12 residues in the CDR3. The CDR3 loop reads CATSDPDTEQFF.

The chain employs TRBV5-1 and TRBJ2-3. Germline loops: CDR1 SGHRS, CDR2 YFSETQ. The CDR3 has 13 residues. The CDR3 loop is CASSHVDRDTQYF.

The chain has TRBV6-2 or TRBV6-3 and TRBJ2-7; TCRdb's assignment of TRBD2 cannot be checked, as there is no DNA. The V gene's germline CDR1 is MNHEY and CDR2 SVGEGT. The CDR3 has 14 amino acids. The CDR3 sequence: CASSYSNEGNEQYF.

The rearrangement links TRBV7-8 to TRBJ2-1; TCRdb names TRBD1, which stays unverified in the absence of DNA. CDR3 length: 18 amino acids. Looked up from germline, CDR1 is SGHVS and CDR2 is FQNEAQ. CDR3: CASSLALRTGGIYNEQFF.

The chain combines TRBV6-2 or TRBV6-3 with TRBJ1-5. Germline V gives CDR1 MNHEY, CDR2 SVGEGT. The CDR3 runs to 16 residues. The CDR3 region is CASTYRFDYSNQPQHF.

The rearrangement joins TRBV11-2 to TRBJ2-2; there is no DNA to check the TCRdb D call of TRBD1. CDR1 and CDR2 (germline): SGHAT, FQNNGV. This CDR3 contains 18 residues. The CDR3 is CASSWTGTGGMNTGELFF. Using reference TRBV11-2 and TRBJ2-2 for the parts outside the CDR3, the full variable domain is EAGVAQSPRYKIIEKRQSVAFWCNPISGHATLYWYQQILGQGPKLLIQFQNNGVVDDSQLPKDRFSAERLKGVDSTLKIQPAKLEDSAVYLCASSWTGTGGMNTGELFFGEGSRLTVL.

V is TRBV3-1 and J is TRBJ2-1; TCRdb indicates TRBD2, and absent DNA this call remains unverified. Germline CDR1 is LGHDT and CDR2 is YNNKEL (reference sequence). The CDR3 spans 15 residues. This CDR3 is CASTKAGAQYNEQFF.

J is TRBJ2-6 and V is TRBV11-3. Germline V lookup: CDR1 SGHNT, CDR2 YENEEA. This CDR3 spans 16 amino acids. CDR3 sequence: CASSQRQGSGANVLTF.

The chain recombines TRBV4-1 with TRBJ1-6; TCRdb designates TRBD1, a call that cannot be tested without DNA. CDR3 length equals 18 residues. The germline V gene encodes CDR1 MGHRA and CDR2 YSYEKL. CDR3 amino acids: CASSHPTRDSIYNSPLHF.

The CDR3: CASSPEDRIYEQYF. The J gene is TRBJ2-7, the V gene TRBV12-3 or TRBV12-4; as DNA is missing, the TRBD1 call by TCRdb cannot be tested. The CDR3 is 14 residues long.

The chain uses TRBV6-5 and TRBJ2-7; without DNA, the TCRdb call of TRBD1 cannot be checked. Germline CDR1 is MNHEY and CDR2 is SVGAGI. The CDR3 is 13 amino acids. The CDR3 spells CATQSPGTYEQYF.

V is TRBV5-1 and J is TRBJ2-7; as DNA is missing, the TRBD2 call by TCRdb cannot be tested. This CDR3 comprises 12 residues. Germline lookup yields CDR1 SGHRS and CDR2 YFSETQ. CDR3 region: CASSSPPGEQYF. Based on the CDR3 plus reference TRBV5-1 and TRBJ2-7, the full variable domain is KAGVTQTPRYLIKTRGQQVTLSCSPISGHRSVSWYQQTPGQGLQFLFEYFSETQRNKGNFPGRFSGRQFSNSRSEMNVSTLELGDSALYLCASSSPPGEQYFGPGTRLTVT.

The chain uses TRBV30 and TRBJ1-6. Germline CDR1 is GTSNPN and CDR2 is SVGIG (reference sequence). This CDR3 is 13 amino acids long. The CDR3 sequence: CAWSVLGNSPLHF.

The chain uses TRBV15 and TRBJ1-3. Germline V gene data show CDR1 as LNHNV and CDR2 as YYDKDF (reference sequence). The CDR3 length is 17 residues. CDR3 region: CATRREQGGKLGNTIYF.

This chain connects TRBV7-2 to TRBJ2-4; TCRdb calls TRBD2, which cannot be checked without DNA. This CDR3 spans 17 amino acids. Germline lookup yields CDR1 SGHTA and CDR2 FQGNSA. The CDR3: CASSLVSTGQAKNIQYF.

The chain uses TRBV5-1 and TRBJ1-1; absent DNA, TCRdb's TRBD1 call cannot be checked. CDR3 length: 16 residues. Germline V gene data show CDR1 as SGHRS and CDR2 as YFSETQ. The CDR3 sequence is CASSLGGANMNTEAFF.

The CDR3 reads CASSPILRGEQYF. This chain connects TRBV7-2 to TRBJ2-7; the TCRdb D gene call, TRBD1, has no DNA to confirm it. The CDR3 loop spans 13 amino acids. The germline V gene has CDR1 SGHTA and CDR2 FQGNSA. The entire variable domain, with the rest obtained from reference TRBV7-2 and TRBJ2-7, is as follows: GAGVSQSPSNKVTEKGKDVELRCDPISGHTALYWYRQSLGQGLEFLIYFQGNSAPDKSGLPSDRFSAERTGGSVSTLTIQRTQQEDSAVYLCASSPILRGEQYFGPGTRLTVT.

The rearrangement joins TRBV5-1 to TRBJ1-1. This CDR3 contains 15 residues. Germline V lookup: CDR1 SGHRS, CDR2 YFSETQ. The chain's CDR3 is CASSLSAAMNTEAFF.

This CDR3 is CSVVPRDTYEQYF. The rearrangement joins TRBV29-1 to TRBJ2-7; TCRdb calls TRBD1, which cannot be checked without DNA. The germline CDR1 and CDR2 sequences are SQVTM and ANQGSEA. This CDR3 region has 13 residues.

CDR3: CASSHRDGVYNEQFF. The chain couples TRBV19 to TRBJ2-1; TCRdb's D call of TRBD1 is untestable without DNA. There are 15 residues in the CDR3. Germline V gives CDR1 LNHDA, CDR2 SQIVND (reference sequence).

The V and J genes are TRBV12-3 or TRBV12-4 and TRBJ1-6; TCRdb's D call of TRBD1 is untestable without DNA. This CDR3 region has 15 residues. CDR3 loop: CASSLRVQGNSLLHF.

The gene calls are TRBV20-1 and TRBJ1-2; TCRdb proposes TRBD1, but this gene call is untestable without DNA. Per the germline V gene, CDR1 is DFQATT and CDR2 is SNEGSKA (reference sequence). The CDR3 is made up of 16 amino acids. The CDR3 is CSARELIHRVSYGYTF.

The gene calls are TRBV11-2 and TRBJ2-7; TCRdb's assignment of TRBD1 cannot be checked, as there is no DNA. The CDR3 extends over 16 amino acids. Looked up from germline, CDR1 is SGHAT and CDR2 is FQNNGV. The CDR3 loop reads CASSFTAGASSYEQYF.

The CDR3: CASSRSNSRLAGEGEQFF. V gene TRBV3-1 combines with J gene TRBJ2-1; as DNA is missing, the TRBD2 call by TCRdb cannot be tested. Germline V gene lookup returns CDR1 LGHDT and CDR2 YNNKEL (reference sequence). CDR3 length: 18 residues.

V and J are TRBV20-1 and TRBJ2-5; there is no DNA to check the TCRdb D call of TRBD2. From germline, CDR1 is DFQATT and CDR2 SNEGSKA (reference sequence). This CDR3 contains 15 residues. CDR3 region: CSARVAGGRKETQYF.

The J gene is TRBJ2-1, the V gene TRBV7-2; with no DNA, the TCRdb D assignment of TRBD2 cannot be verified. Germline assignment: CDR1 SGHTA and CDR2 FQGNSA. The CDR3 extends over 16 amino acids. The CDR3 reads CASSFVLAGGYNEQFF.